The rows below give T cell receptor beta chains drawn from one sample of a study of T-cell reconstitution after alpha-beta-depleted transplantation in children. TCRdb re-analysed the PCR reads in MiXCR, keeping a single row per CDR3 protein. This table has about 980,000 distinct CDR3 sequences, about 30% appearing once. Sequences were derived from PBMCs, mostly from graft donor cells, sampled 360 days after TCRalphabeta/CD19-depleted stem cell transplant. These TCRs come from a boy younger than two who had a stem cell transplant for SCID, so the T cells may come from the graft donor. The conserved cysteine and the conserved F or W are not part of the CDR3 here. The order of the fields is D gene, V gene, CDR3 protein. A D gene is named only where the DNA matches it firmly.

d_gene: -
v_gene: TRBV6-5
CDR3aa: ASSYKGAGELF

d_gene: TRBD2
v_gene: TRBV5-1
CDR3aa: ASSTSGGAWF

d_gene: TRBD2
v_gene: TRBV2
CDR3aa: ASSEKASGLVSTYEQY

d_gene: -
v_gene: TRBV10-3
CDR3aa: AISEGGRPYNEQF

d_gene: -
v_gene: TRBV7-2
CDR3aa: ASTPRRPMNTEAF

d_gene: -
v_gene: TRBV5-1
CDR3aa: ASSLGPNTEAF

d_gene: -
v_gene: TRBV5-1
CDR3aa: ASSTGVYGYT

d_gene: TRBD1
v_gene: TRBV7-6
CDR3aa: ASSPDRGRRAF

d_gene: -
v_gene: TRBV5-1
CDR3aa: ASSFVEGARKNIQY

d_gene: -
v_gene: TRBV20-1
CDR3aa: SARDLTEAF

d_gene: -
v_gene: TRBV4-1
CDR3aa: ASSQVSGSSYEQY

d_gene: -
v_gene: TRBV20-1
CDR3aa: SASTATDTQY

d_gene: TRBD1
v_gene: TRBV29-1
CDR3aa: SVADGQGLREQY

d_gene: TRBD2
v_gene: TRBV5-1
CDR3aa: ASSSRGTLIDTQY

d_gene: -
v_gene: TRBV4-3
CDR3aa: ASSQDTEGPGNEQY

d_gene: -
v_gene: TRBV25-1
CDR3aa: ASSAAPGVYYNEQF

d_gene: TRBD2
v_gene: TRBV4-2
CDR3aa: ASSQDMGIAGGSGELF

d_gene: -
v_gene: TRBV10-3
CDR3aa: AISYEGGNTEAF

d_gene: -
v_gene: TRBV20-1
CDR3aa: SARQRVGGNTIY

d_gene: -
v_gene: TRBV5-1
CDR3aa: ASSRTPGHSTDTQY

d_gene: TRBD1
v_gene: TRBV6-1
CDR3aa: ASTAGQGGLET

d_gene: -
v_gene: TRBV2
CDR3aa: ASSEVALSNEQF

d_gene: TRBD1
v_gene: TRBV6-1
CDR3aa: ASRPTGTGGEQY

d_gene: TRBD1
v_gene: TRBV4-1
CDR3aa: ASSQRTGEELGTDTQY

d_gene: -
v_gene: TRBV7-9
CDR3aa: ASSSGPSQSYEQY

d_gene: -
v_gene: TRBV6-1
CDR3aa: ASRFYGESTYEQY

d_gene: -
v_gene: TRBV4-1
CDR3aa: ASSQENVPGAQQF

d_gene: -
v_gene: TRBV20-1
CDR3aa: SARPSEGAQTDTQY

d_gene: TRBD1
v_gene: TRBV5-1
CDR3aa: ASSLEQGADEQY

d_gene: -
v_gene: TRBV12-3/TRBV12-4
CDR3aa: ASSLLGQPNEKLF

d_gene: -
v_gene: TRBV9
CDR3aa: ASSVGGLGSIHEQY

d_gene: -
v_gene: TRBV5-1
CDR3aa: ASSLAAEYNEQF

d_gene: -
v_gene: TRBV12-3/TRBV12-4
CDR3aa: ASSSTKQGPTQETQY

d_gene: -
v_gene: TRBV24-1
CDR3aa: ATSGPLNTGELF

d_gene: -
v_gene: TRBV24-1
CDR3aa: ATKPDTRDEQF

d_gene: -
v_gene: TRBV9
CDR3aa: ASSVTGRTTDTQY

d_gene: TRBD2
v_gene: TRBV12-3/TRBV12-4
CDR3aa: ASSRLAGGPGGDTQY

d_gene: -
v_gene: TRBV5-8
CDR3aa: ASRRDLTISGNTIY

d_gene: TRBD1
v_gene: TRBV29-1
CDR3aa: SIRTGTGVTGELF

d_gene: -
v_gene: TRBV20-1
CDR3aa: SASLSGRDTQY

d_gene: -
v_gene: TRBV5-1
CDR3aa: ASSLVGAYSYYEQY

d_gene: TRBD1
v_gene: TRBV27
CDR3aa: ASSWQGAAYNSPLH

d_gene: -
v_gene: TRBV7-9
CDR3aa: ASSSAGTTNTGELF

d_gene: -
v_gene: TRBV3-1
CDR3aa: ASSQVHRLGTYEQY

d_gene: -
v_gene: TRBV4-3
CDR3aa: ASSQEASAGDTQY

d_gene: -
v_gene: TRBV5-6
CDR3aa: ASSLGFGANTEAF

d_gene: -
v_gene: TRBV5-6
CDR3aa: ASSPIGWSDEQF

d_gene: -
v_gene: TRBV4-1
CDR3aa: ASSQDTGPLGETQY

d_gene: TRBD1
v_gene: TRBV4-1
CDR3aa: ASSQAGQGFAEAF

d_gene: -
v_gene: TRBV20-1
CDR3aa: SARVRRQGANYGYT

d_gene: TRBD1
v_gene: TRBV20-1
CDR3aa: SAGEGGRGSYEQY

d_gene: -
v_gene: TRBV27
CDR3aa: ASSSEEVGLYNEQF

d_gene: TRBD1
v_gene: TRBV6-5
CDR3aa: ASGGTGVKANYGYT